This note documents a single T cell receptor beta chain sequence. The source of the sample is a study of blood T cell repertoires in COVID-19. Study-level background: COVID-19 samples from acute and convalescent phases originated in the United States, Italy and Spain. PBMCs, B-cell-depleted T cells, or T cells were the source of the cDNA or gDNA that made up the material.

CDR1 and CDR2 (germline): SEHNR, FQNEAQ (reference sequence). The CDR3 loop spans 15 amino acids. V lost 4 bases and J 4 bases, leaving 17 bases between the germline ends. Original methodology: Amplification of reference gene primers provided the estimated nucleated cell counts. TCRdb's table, derived via immunoSEQ multiplex PCR, lists solely in-frame clones and lacks some. V and J calls and clone size are copied from that table; D and trimming were computed from the DNA. This sample has tens of thousands of clones, with 86% found just once. The sequence came from an older woman with acute or convalescent COVID-19. V usage is TRBV7-9 and J usage is TRBJ2-7; the D gene is possibly TRBD1 (6 bases). Sequencing used peripheral blood. The CDR3 reads CASSSLVRGTYEQYF. In nucleotides, the CDR3 is TGTGCCAGCAGCTCCTTGGTCAGGGGAACTTACGAGCAGTACTTC.